The present T cell receptor beta chain was sequenced within a study of Graves' ophthalmopathy and Graves' hyperthyroidism. Amplification targeted the TCR beta CDR3 regions, with RNA transcripts as the source material. Amplification began with first-round RT-PCR using HTBI primers, then second-round multiplex PCR was performed. MiXCR was run by TCRdb on the multiplex PCR reads, yielding one entry per CDR3 protein. Of about 380,000 distinct CDR3 sequences in the sample, 15% to 17% were seen once. Ophthalmopathy not arising within 18 months of follow-up defined hyperthyroidism as stable. Study-wide results and caveats: Blood was where most expanded thyroid clonotypes above 0.001 frequency also turned up. Ophthalmopathy versus stable hyperthyroidism: 13-signature model gave roughly 88% sensitivity, 81.08% specificity.

This clonotype was seen a handful of times. Its antigen remains unknown. The CDR3 has 13 amino acids. In germline, CDR1 is SGHRS, CDR2 YFSETQ. The ends lost 7 bases at V and 5 bases at J; junction bases unmatched: 7. This TCR derives from a woman under 30 with stable Graves' hyperthyroidism. The sample was peripheral blood. The chain combines TRBV5-1 with TRBJ1-2; 8 bases map to TRBD1. The CDR3 DNA reads TGCGCCAGCCAGGGGGCTGGTGAATATGGCTACACCTTC. Protein: CASQGAGEYGYTF.